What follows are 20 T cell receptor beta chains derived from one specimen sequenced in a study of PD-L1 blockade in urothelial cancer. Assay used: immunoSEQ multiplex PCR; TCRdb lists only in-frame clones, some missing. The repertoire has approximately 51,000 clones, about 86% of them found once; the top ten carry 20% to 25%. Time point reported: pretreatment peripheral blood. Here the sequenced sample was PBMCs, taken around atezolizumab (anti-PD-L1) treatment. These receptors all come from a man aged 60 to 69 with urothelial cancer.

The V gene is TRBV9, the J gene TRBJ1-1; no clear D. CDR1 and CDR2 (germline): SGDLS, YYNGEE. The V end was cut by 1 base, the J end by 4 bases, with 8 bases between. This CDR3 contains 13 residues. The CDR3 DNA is TGTGCCAGCAGCGTACTGTGGAGCACTGAAGCTTTCTTT. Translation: CASSVLWSTEAFF.

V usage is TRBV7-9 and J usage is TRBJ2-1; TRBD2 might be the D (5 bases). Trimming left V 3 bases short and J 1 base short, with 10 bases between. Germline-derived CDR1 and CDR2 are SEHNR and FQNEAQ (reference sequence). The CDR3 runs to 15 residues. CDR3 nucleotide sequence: TGTGCCAGCAGCTTCGACGGGATGTCCTACAATGAGCAGTTCTTC. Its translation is CASSFDGMSYNEQFF.

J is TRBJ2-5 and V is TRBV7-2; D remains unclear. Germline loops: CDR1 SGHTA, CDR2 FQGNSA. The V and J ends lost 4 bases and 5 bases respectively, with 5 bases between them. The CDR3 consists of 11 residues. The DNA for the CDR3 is TGTGCCAGCAGCTCCGGGGAGACCCAGTACTTC. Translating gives CASSSGETQYF. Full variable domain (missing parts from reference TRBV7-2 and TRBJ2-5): GAGVSQSPSNKVTEKGKDVELRCDPISGHTALYWYRQSLGQGLEFLIYFQGNSAPDKSGLPSDRFSAERTGGSVSTLTIQRTQQEDSAVYLCASSSGETQYFGPGTRLLVL.

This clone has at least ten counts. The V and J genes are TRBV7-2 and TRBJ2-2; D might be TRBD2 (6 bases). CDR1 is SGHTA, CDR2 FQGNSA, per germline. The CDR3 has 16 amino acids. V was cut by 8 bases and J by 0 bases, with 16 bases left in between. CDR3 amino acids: CASGPYAGTNTGELFF. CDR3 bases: TGTGCCAGCGGCCCCTATGCGGGGACGAACACCGGGGAGCTGTTTTTT. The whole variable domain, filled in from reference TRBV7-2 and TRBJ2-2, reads GAGVSQSPSNKVTEKGKDVELRCDPISGHTALYWYRQSLGQGLEFLIYFQGNSAPDKSGLPSDRFSAERTGGSVSTLTIQRTQQEDSAVYLCASGPYAGTNTGELFFGEGSRLTVL.

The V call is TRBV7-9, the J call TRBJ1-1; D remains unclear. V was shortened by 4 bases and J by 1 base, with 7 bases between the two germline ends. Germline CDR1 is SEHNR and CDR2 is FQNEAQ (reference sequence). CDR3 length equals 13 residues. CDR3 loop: CASSSQRNTEAFF. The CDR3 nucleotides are TGTGCCAGCAGCTCACAGAGGAACACTGAAGCTTTCTTT.

CDR3 nucleotide sequence: TGTGCCAGCAGTGGGGAGGGGTGGGGGCCCCAGCATTTT. This encodes CASSGEGWGPQHF. The V call is TRBV7-9, the J call TRBJ1-5, with TRBD1 as a possible D gene (5 bases). Trimming removed 6 bases from V and 9 bases from J, with 15 bases in between. The CDR3 contains 13 residues. The V gene's germline CDR1 is SEHNR and CDR2 FQNEAQ (reference sequence).

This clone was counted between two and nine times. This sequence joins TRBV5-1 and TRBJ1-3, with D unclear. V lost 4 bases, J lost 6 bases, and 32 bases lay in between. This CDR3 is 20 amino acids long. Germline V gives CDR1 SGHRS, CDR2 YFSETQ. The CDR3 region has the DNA TGCGCCAGCAGCGAAGACATGAGGGAGCCCTGGGGTAATTTTGAAAACACCATATATTTT. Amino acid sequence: CASSEDMREPWGNFENTIYF. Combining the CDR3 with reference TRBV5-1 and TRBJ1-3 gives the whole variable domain KAGVTQTPRYLIKTRGQQVTLSCSPISGHRSVSWYQQTPGQGLQFLFEYFSETQRNKGNFPGRFSGRQFSNSRSEMNVSTLELGDSALYLCASSEDMREPWGNFENTIYFGEGSWLTVV.

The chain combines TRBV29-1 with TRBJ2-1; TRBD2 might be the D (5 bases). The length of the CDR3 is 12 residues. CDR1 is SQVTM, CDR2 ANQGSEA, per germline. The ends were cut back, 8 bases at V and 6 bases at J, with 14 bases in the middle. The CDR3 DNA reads TGCAGCTCCCAGGTAGGACTCAATGAGCAGTTCTTC. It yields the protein CSSQVGLNEQFF.

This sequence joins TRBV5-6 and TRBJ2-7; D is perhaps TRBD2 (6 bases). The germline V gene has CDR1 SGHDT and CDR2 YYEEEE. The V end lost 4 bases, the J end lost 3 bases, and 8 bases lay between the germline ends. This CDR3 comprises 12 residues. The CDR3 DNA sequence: TGTGCCAGCAGCGGAGGGATCTACGAGCAGTACTTC. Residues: CASSGGIYEQYF.

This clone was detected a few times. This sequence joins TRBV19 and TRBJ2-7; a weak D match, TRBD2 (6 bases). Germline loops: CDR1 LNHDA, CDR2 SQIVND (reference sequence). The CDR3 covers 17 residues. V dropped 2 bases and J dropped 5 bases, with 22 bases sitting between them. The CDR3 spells CASSINSPLGGINEQYF. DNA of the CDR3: TGTGCCAGTAGTATAAATTCCCCTTTGGGGGGAATCAACGAGCAGTACTTC.

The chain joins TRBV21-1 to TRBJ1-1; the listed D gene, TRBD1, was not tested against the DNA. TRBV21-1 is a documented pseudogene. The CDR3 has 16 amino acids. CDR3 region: CASSKETGGRNTEAFF. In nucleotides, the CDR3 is TGTGCCAGCAGCAAAGAGACAGGGGGGCGGAACACTGAAGCTTTCTTT.

Here the CDR3 reads CASSLASGTGAGYTF. The CDR3 bases are TGTGCCAGCAGCTTAGCCTCCGGGACAGGGGCTGGCTACACCTTC. The gene calls are TRBV13 and TRBJ1-2; 10 nucleotides align to TRBD1. Germline V lookup: CDR1 PRHDT, CDR2 FYEKMQ (reference sequence). The CDR3 spans 15 residues. With V trimmed by 1 base and J by 7 bases, 6 bases remained unmatched. The variable domain in full, completed from reference TRBV13 and TRBJ1-2, reads AAGVIQSPRHLIKEKRETATLKCYPIPRHDTVYWYQQGPGQDPQFLISFYEKMQSDKGSIPDRFSAQQFSDYHSELNMSSLELGDSALYFCASSLASGTGAGYTFGSGTRLTVV.

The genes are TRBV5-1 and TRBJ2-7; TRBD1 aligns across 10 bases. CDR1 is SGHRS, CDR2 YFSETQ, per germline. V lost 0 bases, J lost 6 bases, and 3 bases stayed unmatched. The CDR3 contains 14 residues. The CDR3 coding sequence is TGCGCCAGCAGCTTGGTTGGGACAGGGGTCGAGCAGTACTTC. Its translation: CASSLVGTGVEQYF.

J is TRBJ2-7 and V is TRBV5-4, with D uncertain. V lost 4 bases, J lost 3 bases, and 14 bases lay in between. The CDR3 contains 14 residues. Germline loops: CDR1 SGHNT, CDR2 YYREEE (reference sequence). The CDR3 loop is CASSPGGTGYEQYF. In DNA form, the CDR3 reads TGTGCCAGCAGCCCCGGCGGCACCGGCTACGAGCAGTACTTC.

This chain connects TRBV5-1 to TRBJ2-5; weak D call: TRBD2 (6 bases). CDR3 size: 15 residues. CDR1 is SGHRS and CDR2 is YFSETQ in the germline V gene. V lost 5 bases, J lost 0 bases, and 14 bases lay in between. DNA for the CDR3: TGCGCCAGCAGTTATCAGCGGGCGTACCAAGAGACCCAGTACTTC. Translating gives CASSYQRAYQETQYF.

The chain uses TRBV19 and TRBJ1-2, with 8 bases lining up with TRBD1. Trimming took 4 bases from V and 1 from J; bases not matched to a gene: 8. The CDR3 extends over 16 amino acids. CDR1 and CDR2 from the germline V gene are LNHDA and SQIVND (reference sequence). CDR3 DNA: TGTGCCAGTAGTAGCACCGGGACAGGTCGTAACTATGGCTACACCTTC. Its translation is CASSSTGTGRNYGYTF.

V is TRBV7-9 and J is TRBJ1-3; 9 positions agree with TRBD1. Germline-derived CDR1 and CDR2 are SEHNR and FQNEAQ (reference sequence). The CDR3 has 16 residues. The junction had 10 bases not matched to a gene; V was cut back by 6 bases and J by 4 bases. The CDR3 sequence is CASRRGTGIGGNTIYF. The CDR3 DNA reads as TGTGCCAGCAGGAGGGGGACAGGGATTGGGGGAAACACCATATATTTT.

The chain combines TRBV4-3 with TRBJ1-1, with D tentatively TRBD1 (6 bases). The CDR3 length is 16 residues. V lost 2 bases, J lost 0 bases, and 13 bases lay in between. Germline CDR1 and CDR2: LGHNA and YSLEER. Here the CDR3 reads CASSQLTGSMNTEAFF. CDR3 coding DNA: TGCGCCAGCAGCCAACTTACAGGGTCCATGAACACTGAAGCTTTCTTT.

As DNA, the CDR3 is TGTGCCAGCAGTCTAGCGAGAGGGGCCAACGTCCTGACTTTC. It is translated as CASSLARGANVLTF. The rearrangement uses TRBV6-4 and TRBJ2-6; possible D gene TRBD2, 6 bases. This CDR3 region has 14 residues. Germline V gene sequence: CDR1 MRHNA, CDR2 SNTAGT. Trimming removed 5 bases from V and 4 bases from J, with 9 bases in between.

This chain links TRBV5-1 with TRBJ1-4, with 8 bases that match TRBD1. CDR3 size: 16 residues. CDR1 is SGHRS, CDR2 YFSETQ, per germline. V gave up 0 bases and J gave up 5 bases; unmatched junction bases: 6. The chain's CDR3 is CASSLGRQGRNEKLFF. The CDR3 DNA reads TGCGCCAGCAGCTTGGGTAGACAGGGGCGAAATGAAAAACTGTTTTTT.